A selection of T cell receptor beta chains follows, all from one sample in a study of radiation and T cells in renal cell carcinoma. Data came from immunoSEQ multiplex PCR; TCRdb stores just in-frame clones and leaves some out. The table shows tens of thousands of clones, with around 76% occurring only once. Here the sequenced sample was blood, taken from a patient whose treatment included radiotherapy and nephrectomy. These receptors came from a man aged 55 to 70 with renal cell carcinoma. Both conserved end residues are part of each CDR3. A D gene is named only where the DNA matches it firmly.

V gene,D gene,J gene,CDR3 protein
TRBV19,.,TRBJ1-5,CASSTGTGPKISNQPQHF
TRBV29-1,.,TRBJ2-1,CSVSNGAGQEQFF
TRBV2,.,TRBJ2-5,CASSDLEGETQYF
TRBV21-1,.,TRBJ2-1,CASRTSRRAGVGGEQFF
TRBV27,.,TRBJ2-1,CASSLGAGDNEQFF
TRBV11-3,.,TRBJ1-1,CASRSTIVAGITEAFF
TRBV7-8,.,TRBJ1-1,CASSLVAGLGITEAFF
TRBV27,TRBD1,TRBJ1-2,CASSLQGVGGYTF
TRBV19,TRBD1,TRBJ1-1,CASSGQGATEAFF
TRBV6-1,.,TRBJ2-7,CASIIRGGSYEQYF
TRBV30,.,TRBJ2-5,CAWRVPGPYQETQYF
TRBV13,TRBD2,TRBJ2-7,CASSLGLAGGSFSYEQYF
TRBV7-9,.,TRBJ1-6,CASSFADLGNSPLHF
TRBV18,.,TRBJ1-3,CASSPGSGSGNTIYF
TRBV27,.,TRBJ1-3,CASSIGNSGNTIYF
TRBV5-4,.,TRBJ1-2,CASSPETWVWGVGGYTF
TRBV27,TRBD1,TRBJ2-1,CASKGTGAIEQFF
TRBV7-2,.,TRBJ2-3,CASSFRMKADTQYF
TRBV28,TRBD1,TRBJ1-5,CASSLLDRDNQPQHF
TRBV7-6,.,TRBJ1-5,CASSLVGGNNQPQHF
TRBV10-3,.,TRBJ2-1,CAISESGTGSYNEQFF
TRBV12-5,TRBD2,TRBJ2-1,CASGDLGLGSANEQFF
TRBV11-1,TRBD1,TRBJ1-1,CASSLRDRNTEAFF
TRBV30,TRBD2,TRBJ2-1,CAWREFGTSGSNEQFF
TRBV5-1,.,TRBJ2-2,CASSLVGGTGELFF
TRBV29-1,.,TRBJ2-3,CSVLLGGQGAPDTQYF
TRBV27,.,TRBJ2-1,CASTSGVTYNEQFF
TRBV5-1,TRBD1,TRBJ2-3,CASSDRQGNTDTQYF
TRBV19,TRBD1,TRBJ2-3,CASSETGGAYDTQYF
TRBV7-3,.,TRBJ2-2,CASSSYVGGELFF
TRBV7-2,TRBD1,TRBJ2-7,CASTPTGAAYEQYF